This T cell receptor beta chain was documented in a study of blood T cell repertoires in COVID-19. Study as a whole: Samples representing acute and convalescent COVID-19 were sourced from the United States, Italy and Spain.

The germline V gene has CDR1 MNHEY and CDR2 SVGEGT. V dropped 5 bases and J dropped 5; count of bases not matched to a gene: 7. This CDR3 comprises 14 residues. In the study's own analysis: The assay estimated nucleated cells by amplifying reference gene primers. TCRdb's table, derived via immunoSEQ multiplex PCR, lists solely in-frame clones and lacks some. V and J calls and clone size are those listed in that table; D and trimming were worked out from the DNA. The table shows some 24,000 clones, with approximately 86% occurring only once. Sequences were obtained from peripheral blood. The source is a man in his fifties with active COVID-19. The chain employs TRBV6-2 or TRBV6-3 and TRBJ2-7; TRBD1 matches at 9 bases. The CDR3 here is CASSGSGTGNEQYF. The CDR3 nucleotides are TGTGCCAGCAGTGGATCCGGGACAGGGAACGAGCAGTACTTC.